This TCR beta chain was captured by sequencing in a study of T cells in narcolepsy. Study details: Healthy controls were enrolled alongside patients with narcolepsy type 1 or type 2.

With regard to this clone: The antigen remains unidentified.

Assay: immunoSEQ multiplex PCR; the TCRdb copy retains only in-frame clones and omits some. The table has around 30,000 clones, around 80% seen once. This CDR3 spans 18 amino acids. V lost 5 bases to trimming and J lost 0 bases, with 18 bases between them. Germline assignment: CDR1 SGHDT and CDR2 YYEEEE. Whole-study results and caveats: Comparing one patient's CSF and blood CD4+ clonotypes highlighted HCRT- and TRIB2-specific autoreactive clonotypes. Healthy controls reportedly lacked the autoreactive clonotypes serially found in patients' blood.

The source is a human donor with narcolepsy. This sequence joins TRBV5-6 and TRBJ2-6; a possible D gene is TRBD1 (6 bases). Input material: CD45RA- memory CD4+ T cells from PBMCs. The CDR3 nucleotides are TGTGCCAGCAGGACGGGGACAAGCTGGGGCTCTGGGGCCAACGTCCTGACTTTC. Translation: CASRTGTSWGSGANVLTF.